This T cell receptor beta chain was documented in a study of blood T cells in healthy people across ages. Study context: The template switching approach captured approximately one barcoded beta molecule for every two T cells.

A word on this clonotype: The antigen is unknown.

Germline CDR1 MNHEY, CDR2 SVGAGI. With 6 bases removed from V and 0 bases from J, the gap between germline ends came to 11 bases. The CDR3 is 14 amino acids. Alongside a J-beta primer mix, a sample-barcoded 5' primer served in a second PCR lasting about 7 to 12 cycles. TCRdb re-called the 5' RACE reads with MiXCR, one entry per CDR3 protein. The sample has some 1.1 million distinct CDR3 sequences, approximately 38% seen once; the top ten hold 13%. Study results and caveats: Long-lived donors carried more naive CD4+ cells and greater diversity than aged donors.

What was sequenced was blood. The gene calls are TRBV6-5 and TRBJ1-2; D possibly corresponds to TRBD1 (6 bases). The TCR sequence derives from a man in his late teens or twenties in good health. The CDR3 here is CASRRTASNYGYTF. The CDR3 nucleotides read TGTGCCAGCAGGCGGACAGCCTCTAACTATGGCTACACCTTC.